This T cell receptor (beta chain) is drawn from a study of T cell responses to AZD1222 COVID-19 vaccine (dated by TCRdb to the early 2020s). Regarding the research as a whole: AZD1222 recipients given second doses at about 4 weeks or at about 12 weeks were pooled, since spike-specific TCR depth and breadth were not found to differ between the two schedules. TCR sequencing was performed for 230 to 250 trial participants, of whom around 200 were given two doses of AZD1222 and 26 were given two doses of MenACWY control vaccine. Enrollment into the trials was organized by age into subgroups of 18-55, 56-69 and 70-plus years, and those subgroups contained about 160, 30 and 59 TCR-sequenced participants, respectively. The paper as a whole reports these results and caveats: Because no day 14 peak-response samples were available, the repertoires could be characterized only after the peak T cell response. In the small 56-69-year group, the increase in depth fell short of significance, most likely because of low power. Epitopes outside the regions mutated in the B.1.351 and B.1.1.7 variants were reportedly recognized by nearly half of the unique spike-specific TCRs. Vaccine-associated CD4 TCRs spanned the whole spike protein, with dominant responses in regions 160-218 and 743-854. Most participants were white British and females outnumbered males, and the authors suggested that clonal diversity may have been underestimated. Conclusions about previously exposed vaccinees were limited because only six AZD1222 recipients were SARS-CoV-2 seropositive at baseline. After two AZD1222 doses, spike-specific TCR breadth and depth were significantly higher than at day 0 and than in MenACWY recipients.

Note on this clone: The antigen this receptor binds is unknown. Nothing much larger sits one base from this clone, and base qualities are not available.

This sample's time point label indicates: baseline before first vaccination. Vaccinee samples came from UK trials COV001 and COV002, including a single-blind randomized controlled phase 2/3 trial of AZD1222 (ChAdOx1 nCoV-19) in healthy adults. For TCRbeta chain sequencing, PBMC samples were collected from trial participants at day 0 and at day 28 after the second dose. The CDR3 regions of human TCRbeta chains were analyzed by immunosequencing. Per the original workflow: Repertoire TCRs were matched against a reference library of SARS-CoV-2-specific TCRs generated with the MIRA antigen-specificity platform. Breadth meant the fraction of unique TCRs that were SARS-CoV-2-associated, whereas depth meant the fraction of total T cells that were SARS-CoV-2-associated. Using the MIRA data, each spike-specific TCR was mapped to the spike region that the TCR reacts to and placed in a CD4 or CD8 class. Log10-transformed breadth and depth values were compared by one-way ANOVA with Sidak's multiple comparisons tests. TCRdb obtained this table from immuneACCESS and retained in-frame rearrangements with V and J assigned. These tables miss some clones; where compared with another copy, unresolved V genes account for less than half of the shortfall, and the remainder is unexplained. Clone size and the V and J calls come from that table; the DNA yielded D and trimming. The sample has more than 140,000 clones on record, around nine tenths of them singletons. Of the sample, 5% falls within the top ten clones.

The germline ends are 8 bases apart after V is trimmed by 0 bases and J by 8 bases. The CDR3 covers 12 residues, taking in both the cysteine and the phenylalanine. The read is trimmed to its CDR3 DNA, 36 bases read in frame from base 1. Reading the germline V gene gives CDR1 MNHEY and CDR2 SVGAGI. The chain links TRBV6-5 with TRBJ2-7; TRBD2 is a weak D gene call, 6 bases matching. Sequences were derived from peripheral blood, sampled on day 0 of AZD1222 vaccination. This sequence was found in an adult in good health. CDR3 sequence: CASSYSGGQQYF. The nucleotides read TGTGCCAGCAGTTACTCGGGGGGACAGCAGTACTTC.